Below, one T cell receptor beta chain is given with its context. Its antigen is currently unknown. The conserved final phenylalanine or tryptophan is absent from the CDR3, which likely points to a read error. TCRdb re-called the PCR reads with MiXCR. The sample holds 14,000 to 15,000 clones; 20% to 25% are singletons and the top ten take over 6%. Trimming left V 6 bases short and J 7 bases short, with 16 bases between. This CDR3 contains 13 residues. CDR1 and CDR2 from the germline V gene are SQVTM and ANQGSEA. Treatment of any kind had been given to no patient before thyroid surgery. The data derive from a study of metastatic and nonmetastatic thyroid tumors. Overall study findings and caveats: Across blood and tumor, TCR beta diversity in malignant thyroid tumors was reportedly significantly higher than in benign nodules.

The clonotype was recovered from a female donor with papillary thyroid cancer or a benign thyroid nodule (not recorded which). Some clones in this sample may be carry-over from other donors' samples. Material: tumor tissue. The chain joins TRBV29-1 to TRBJ1-5; TRBD1 is a possible D gene (5 bases). CDR3 coding DNA: TGCAGCGTGAGTACAGGTAGTCGCCAGCCCCAGCATGTT. This sequence encodes CSVSTGSRQPQHV.